The 20 T cell receptor beta chains below come from one sample, sequenced in a study of Ad26.COV2.S vaccination and SARS-CoV-2 variants. Treatment described: 15 to 20 received Ad26.COV2.S at low or high dose, single or two shots; about five received placebo; per-sample allocation not given. The study sampled participants on day 63 after the first vaccine or placebo injection. The table came from immunoSEQ multiplex PCR; TCRdb's copy has only in-frame clones and leaves some out. The sample consists of 360,000 or so clones, about 89% of them appearing once. The sequenced sample was peripheral blood, obtained in a trial of Ad26.COV2.S vaccine versus placebo. Receptors were obtained from a person between 18 and 59 years old who received the Ad26.COV2.S COVID-19 vaccine or a placebo.

V and J are TRBV5-5 and TRBJ1-6; 7 bases agree with TRBD1. Germline V gene sequence: CDR1 SGHKS, CDR2 YYEKEE (reference sequence). The V gene end was trimmed by 10 bases and the J gene end by 2 bases; junction bases not matched to a gene: 6. The CDR3 has 14 residues. CDR3: CAGSGGTYNSPLHF. The CDR3 DNA is TGTGCCGGCTCAGGGGGAACCTATAATTCACCCCTCCACTTT. The whole variable domain, filled in from reference TRBV5-5 and TRBJ1-6, reads DAGVTQSPTHLIKTRGQQVTLRCSPISGHKSVSWYQQVLGQGPQFIFQYYEKEERGRGNFPDRFSARQFPNYSSELNVNALLLGDSALYLCAGSGGTYNSPLHFGNGTRLTVT.

This rearrangement joins TRBV5-4 to TRBJ1-1, with D unresolved. The CDR3 runs 14 residues. CDR1 and CDR2 (germline): SGHNT, YYREEE (reference sequence). V was cut by 3 bases and J by 0 bases, with 9 bases left in between. This chain's CDR3 is CASSWETLNTEAFF. CDR3 bases: TGTGCCAGCAGCTGGGAGACGCTGAACACTGAAGCTTTCTTT.

V and J are TRBV11-3 and TRBJ2-7; no clear D. CDR3 length equals 11 residues. The V gene lost 5 bases and the J gene lost 5 bases, with 7 bases spanning the gap. Germline V gives CDR1 SGHNT, CDR2 YENEEA. The CDR3 sequence is CASSAFHEQYF. The CDR3 DNA sequence: TGTGCCAGCAGCGCGTTCCACGAGCAGTACTTC.

This clone has just one count. The chain couples TRBV6-2 or TRBV6-3 to TRBJ2-7; 7 bases match TRBD1. V shed 6 bases, J shed 5 bases, and the junction held 13 bases outside the gene matches. The V gene's germline CDR1 is MNHEY and CDR2 SVGEGT. The CDR3 loop spans 15 amino acids. CDR3 region: CASSGPKTGSHEQYF. CDR3 DNA: TGTGCCAGCAGCGGACCGAAGACAGGGAGCCACGAGCAGTACTTC.

This rearrangement joins TRBV9 to TRBJ2-3; perhaps TRBD2 as D (5 bases). The ends were cut back, 4 bases at V and 0 bases at J, with 21 bases in the middle. The germline V gene has CDR1 SGDLS and CDR2 YYNGEE. The CDR3 is 18 amino acids. CDR3 DNA: TGTGCCAGCAGCCCGCCCCGGAGGAGACCAACTAGCACAGATACGCAGTATTTT. It translates to CASSPPRRRPTSTDTQYF.

The chain uses TRBV5-1 and TRBJ2-1; 15 nucleotides match TRBD2. From germline, CDR1 is SGHRS and CDR2 YFSETQ. The CDR3 sequence is 17 residues long. V lost 4 bases and J lost 7; bases outside the gene matches: 9. In nucleotides, the CDR3 is TGCGCCAGCAGCCGCCCGTCCGGGACTAGCGGGAGGAATGAGCAGTTCTTC. Translating it yields CASSRPSGTSGRNEQFF.

The chain is built from TRBV2 and TRBJ2-1, with 15 nucleotides matching TRBD2. Germline-derived CDR1 and CDR2 are SNHLY and FYNNEI. CDR3 length: 19 amino acids. The junction had 8 bases not matched to a gene; V was cut back by 4 bases and J by 1 base. The CDR3 reads CASSAWTSGRAYSYNEQFF. As DNA, the CDR3 is TGTGCCAGCAGTGCCTGGACTAGCGGGAGGGCCTATTCCTACAATGAGCAGTTCTTC.

Only a few counts were recorded for this clone. The J gene is TRBJ1-6, the V gene TRBV9; 7 nucleotides align to TRBD1. Germline values: CDR1 SGDLS, CDR2 YYNGEE. V shed 3 bases and J 3 bases; nucleotides not matched to a gene: 6. The CDR3 is 16 residues long. The chain's CDR3 is CASSATGSNYNSPLHF. In DNA, the CDR3 is TGTGCCAGCAGCGCGACAGGGTCAAACTATAATTCACCCCTCCACTTT.

Here the CDR3 reads CASSLAGTGTYEQYF. The CDR3 coding sequence is TGTGCCAGCAGCTTAGCCGGGACTGGAACCTACGAGCAGTACTTC. V usage is TRBV7-6 and J usage is TRBJ2-7, with D perhaps TRBD2 (6 bases). The CDR3 contains 15 residues. Germline V gene lookup returns CDR1 SGHVS and CDR2 FNYEAQ. With 0 bases removed from V and 2 bases from J, the gap between germline ends came to 11 bases. Filled out from reference TRBV7-6 and TRBJ2-7, the complete variable domain reads GAGVSQSPRYKVTKRGQDVALRCDPISGHVSLYWYRQALGQGPEFLTYFNYEAQQDKSGLPNDRFSAERPEGSISTLTIQRTEQRDSAMYRCASSLAGTGTYEQYFGPGTRLTVT.

This clone showed up just once. The CDR3 DNA sequence: TGTGCCAGCAGCCCCTCGACCGGGGAGCTGTTTTTT. It translates to CASSPSTGELFF. The chain links TRBV7-3 to TRBJ2-2; D gene ambiguous. V was clipped by 5 bases and J by 5 bases, with 6 bases between them. CDR1 and CDR2 from the germline V gene are SGHTA and FQGTGA. CDR3 length equals 12 residues.

The J gene is TRBJ2-7, the V gene TRBV10-3; possible D gene TRBD1, 6 bases. CDR1 and CDR2 from the germline V gene are ENHRY and SYGVKD. The germline V and J ends were trimmed by 6 bases and 1 base, with 13 bases remaining between them. The CDR3 runs 14 residues. The CDR3 nucleotides read TGTGCCATCAGCTCAGACAGGCTTTCCTACGAGCAGTACTTC. As protein: CAISSDRLSYEQYF.

The chain uses TRBV7-2 and TRBJ1-6; D remains ambiguous. Looked up from germline, CDR1 is SGHTA and CDR2 is FQGNSA. The germline V and J ends were trimmed by 0 bases and 5 bases, with 5 bases remaining between them. This CDR3 spans 14 amino acids. CDR3 bases: TGTGCCAGCAGCTTAGCTCGACATAATTCACCCCTCCACTTT. This translates into CASSLARHNSPLHF.

This clone was counted a single time. The chain is built from TRBV24-1 and TRBJ1-2; D perhaps matches TRBD1 (5 bases). This CDR3 comprises 15 residues. Germline V lookup: CDR1 KGHDR, CDR2 SFDVKD. Trimming left V 5 bases short and J 0 bases short, with 12 bases between. CDR3 bases: TGTGCCACCAGTGGTGGGGCGACTACTAACTATGGCTACACCTTC. It yields the protein CATSGGATTNYGYTF.

This clone appeared a few times. The gene calls are TRBV6-2 or TRBV6-3 and TRBJ2-3; D remains unclear. This CDR3 has 13 amino acids. Germline CDR1 reads MNHEY; CDR2 reads SVGEGT. V lost 1 base, J lost 3 bases, and 5 bases lay in between. This CDR3 is CASSYLETDTQYF. The CDR3 bases are TGTGCCAGCAGTTACTTAGAGACAGATACGCAGTATTTT.

This chain uses TRBV2 with TRBJ2-7; 11 bases map to TRBD2. Germline CDR1 reads SNHLY; CDR2 reads FYNNEI. This CDR3 region has 15 residues. V was clipped by 2 bases and J by 4 bases; unmatched bases: 4. CDR3 DNA sequence: TGTGCCAGCAGTGAACTAGCGGGAGGCCCTTACGAGCAGTACTTC. Translated: CASSELAGGPYEQYF.

This sequence joins TRBV3-1 (or the pseudogene TRBV3-2) and TRBJ1-2; no clear D. V shed 1 base and J shed 7 bases, with 16 bases lying between them. CDR1 and CDR2 from the germline V gene are LGHDT and YNNKEL (reference sequence). CDR3 length equals 15 residues. CDR3 protein: CASSQGPAFGAGYTF. CDR3 coding DNA: TGTGCCAGCAGCCAAGGCCCGGCTTTTGGAGCTGGCTACACCTTC.

The chain has TRBV28 and TRBJ1-5; the D gene is possibly TRBD1 (5 bases). Trimming cost V 5 bases and J 6 bases, with 14 bases left between them. CDR3 length: 14 residues. Germline lookup yields CDR1 MDHEN and CDR2 SYDVKM. CDR3 protein: CASSRAGRGQPQHF. CDR3 nucleotide sequence: TGTGCCAGCAGTAGGGCAGGGAGGGGTCAGCCCCAGCATTTT.

The CDR3 is CASSLLAGASDTQYF. The CDR3 DNA sequence: TGCGCCAGCAGCCTACTAGCGGGAGCATCAGATACGCAGTATTTT. V gene TRBV4-1 combines with J gene TRBJ2-3; 11 bases are shared with TRBD2. V shed 4 bases, J shed 4 bases, and the junction held 4 bases outside the gene matches. The CDR3 contains 15 residues. Germline V gene lookup returns CDR1 MGHRA and CDR2 YSYEKL.

This chain uses TRBV2 with TRBJ2-1, with 8 positions matching TRBD1. The germline CDR1 and CDR2 sequences are SNHLY and FYNNEI. V trimming: 6 bases; J trimming: 7 bases; junction bases outside the gene matches: 2. The CDR3 loop spans 12 amino acids. CDR3 residues: CASRQGANEQFF. In nucleotides, the CDR3 is TGTGCCAGCAGGCAGGGGGCGAATGAGCAGTTCTTC.

The V call is TRBV7-2, the J call TRBJ2-3; D may be TRBD2 (6 bases). CDR3 length: 14 amino acids. Germline V gene lookup returns CDR1 SGHTA and CDR2 FQGNSA. The V and J ends lost 5 bases and 4 bases respectively, with 13 bases between them. The CDR3 nucleotides read TGTGCCAGCAGCCTATGGACTACCTCAGATACGCAGTATTTT. Residues: CASSLWTTSDTQYF.